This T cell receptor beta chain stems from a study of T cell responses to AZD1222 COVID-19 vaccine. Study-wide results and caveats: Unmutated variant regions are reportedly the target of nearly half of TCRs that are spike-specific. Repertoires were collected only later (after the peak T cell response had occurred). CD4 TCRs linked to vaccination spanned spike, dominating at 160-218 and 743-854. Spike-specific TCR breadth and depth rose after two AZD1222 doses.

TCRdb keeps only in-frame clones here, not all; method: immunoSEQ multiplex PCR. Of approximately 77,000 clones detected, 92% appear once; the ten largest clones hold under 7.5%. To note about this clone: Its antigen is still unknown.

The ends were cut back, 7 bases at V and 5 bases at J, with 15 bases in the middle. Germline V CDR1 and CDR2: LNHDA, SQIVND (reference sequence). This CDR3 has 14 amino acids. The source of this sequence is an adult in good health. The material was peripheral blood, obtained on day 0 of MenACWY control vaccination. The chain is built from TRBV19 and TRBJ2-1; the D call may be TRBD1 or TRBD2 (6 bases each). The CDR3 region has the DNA TGTGCCAGTACCTGGACAAGGGGGGACAATGAGCAGTTCTTC. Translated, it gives CASTWTRGDNEQFF.